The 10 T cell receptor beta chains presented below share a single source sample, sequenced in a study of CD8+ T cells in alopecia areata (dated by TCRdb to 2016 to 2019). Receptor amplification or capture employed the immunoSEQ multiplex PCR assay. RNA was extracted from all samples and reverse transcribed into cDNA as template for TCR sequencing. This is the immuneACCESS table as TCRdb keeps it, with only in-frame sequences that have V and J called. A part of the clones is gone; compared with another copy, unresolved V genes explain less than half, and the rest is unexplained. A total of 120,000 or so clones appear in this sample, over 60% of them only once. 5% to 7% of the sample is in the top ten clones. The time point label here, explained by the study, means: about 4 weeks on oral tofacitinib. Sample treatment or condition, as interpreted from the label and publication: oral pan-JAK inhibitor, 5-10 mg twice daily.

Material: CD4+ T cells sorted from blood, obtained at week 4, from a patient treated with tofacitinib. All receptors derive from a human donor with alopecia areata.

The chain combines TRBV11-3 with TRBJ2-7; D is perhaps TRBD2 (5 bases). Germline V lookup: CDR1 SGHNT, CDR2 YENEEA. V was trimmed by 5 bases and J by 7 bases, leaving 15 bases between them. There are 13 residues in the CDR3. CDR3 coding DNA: TGTGCCAGCAGCCCCCATGTGGCGGGTGAGCAGTACTTC. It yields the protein CASSPHVAGEQYF.

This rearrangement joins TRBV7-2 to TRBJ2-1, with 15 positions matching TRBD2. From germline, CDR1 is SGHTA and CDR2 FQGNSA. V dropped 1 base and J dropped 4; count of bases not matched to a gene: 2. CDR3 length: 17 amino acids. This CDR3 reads CASSLVGLAGGYNEQFF. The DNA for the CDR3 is TGTGCCAGCAGCTTAGTCGGACTAGCGGGAGGGTACAATGAGCAGTTCTTC.

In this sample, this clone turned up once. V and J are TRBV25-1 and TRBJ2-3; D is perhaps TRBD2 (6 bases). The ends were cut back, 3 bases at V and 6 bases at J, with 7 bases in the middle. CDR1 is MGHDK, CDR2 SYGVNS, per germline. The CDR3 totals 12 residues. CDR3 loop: CASSDRGDTQYF. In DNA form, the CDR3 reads TGTGCCAGCAGTGACCGGGGGGATACGCAGTATTTT.

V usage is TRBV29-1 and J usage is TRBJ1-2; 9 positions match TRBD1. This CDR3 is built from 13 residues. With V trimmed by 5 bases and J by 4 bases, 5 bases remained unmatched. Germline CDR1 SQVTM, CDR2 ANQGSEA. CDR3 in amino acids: CSVTDRGLYGYTF. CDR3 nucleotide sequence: TGCAGCGTTACGGACAGGGGACTCTATGGCTACACCTTC.

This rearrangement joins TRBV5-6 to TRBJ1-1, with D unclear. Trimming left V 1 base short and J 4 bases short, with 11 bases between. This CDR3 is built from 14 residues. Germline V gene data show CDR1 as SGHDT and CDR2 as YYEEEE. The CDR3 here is CASSLPEATTEAFF. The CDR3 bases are TGTGCCAGCAGCTTGCCGGAGGCTACCACTGAAGCTTTCTTT. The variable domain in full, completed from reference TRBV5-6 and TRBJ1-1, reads DAGVTQSPTHLIKTRGQQVTLRCSPKSGHDTVSWYQQALGQGPQFIFQYYEEEERQRGNFPDRFSGHQFPNYSSELNVNALLLGDSALYLCASSLPEATTEAFFGQGTRLTVV.

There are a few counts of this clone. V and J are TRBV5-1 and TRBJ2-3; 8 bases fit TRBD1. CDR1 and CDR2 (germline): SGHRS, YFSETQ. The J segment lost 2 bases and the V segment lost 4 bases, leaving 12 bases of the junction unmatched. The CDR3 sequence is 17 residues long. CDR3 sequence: CASSVGPGGWDTDTQYF. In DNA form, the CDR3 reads TGCGCCAGCAGCGTGGGACCAGGGGGCTGGGACACAGATACGCAGTATTTT.

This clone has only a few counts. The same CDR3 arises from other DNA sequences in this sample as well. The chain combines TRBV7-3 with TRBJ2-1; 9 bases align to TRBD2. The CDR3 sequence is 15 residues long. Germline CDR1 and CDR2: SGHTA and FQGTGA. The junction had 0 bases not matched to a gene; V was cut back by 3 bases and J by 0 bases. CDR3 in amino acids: CASSFSGSSYNEQFF. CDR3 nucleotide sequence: TGTGCCAGCAGCTTTAGCGGGAGCTCCTACAATGAGCAGTTCTTC. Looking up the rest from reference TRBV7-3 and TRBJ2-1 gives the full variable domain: GAGVSQTPSNKVTEKGKYVELRCDPISGHTALYWYRQSLGQGPEFLIYFQGTGAADDSGLPNDRFFAVRPEGSVSTLKIQRTERGDSAVYLCASSFSGSSYNEQFFGPGTRLTVL.

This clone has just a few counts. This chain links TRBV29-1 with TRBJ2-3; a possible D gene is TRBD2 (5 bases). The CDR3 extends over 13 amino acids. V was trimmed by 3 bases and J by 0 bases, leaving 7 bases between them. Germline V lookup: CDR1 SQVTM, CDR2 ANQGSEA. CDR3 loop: CSVEDSSTDTQYF. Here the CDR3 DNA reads TGCAGCGTTGAGGACTCAAGCACAGATACGCAGTATTTT.

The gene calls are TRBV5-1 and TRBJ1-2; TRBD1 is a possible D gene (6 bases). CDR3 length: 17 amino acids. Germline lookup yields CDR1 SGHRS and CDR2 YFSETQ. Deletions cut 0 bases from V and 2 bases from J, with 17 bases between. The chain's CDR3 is CASSLGDQGQPNYGYTF. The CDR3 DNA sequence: TGCGCCAGCAGCTTGGGAGACCAGGGACAACCGAACTATGGCTACACCTTC.

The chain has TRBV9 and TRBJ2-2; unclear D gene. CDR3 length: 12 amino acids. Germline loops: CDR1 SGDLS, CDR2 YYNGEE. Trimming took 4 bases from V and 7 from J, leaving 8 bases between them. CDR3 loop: CASSPRFGELFF. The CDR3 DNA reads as TGTGCCAGCAGCCCTCGATTCGGGGAGCTGTTTTTT.